These T cell receptor beta chains were read from a single sample in a study of OX40 agonist ivuxolimab in advanced cancers. Sequenced by immunoSEQ multiplex PCR; TCRdb stores in-frame clones only, minus some. The data contain about 17,000 clones, about 88% of them singletons. Sequences were derived from CD4+ or CD8+ T cells sorted from blood, sampled in a trial of the OX40 agonist ivuxolimab. These receptors came from an adult with an advanced solid tumor such as melanoma, head and neck, liver or kidney cancer. Each CDR3 is given with its conserved first and last residue. The order of the fields is J gene, V gene, CDR3 protein.

TRBJ2-1	TRBV7-6	CASSSDLAGGHNEQFF
TRBJ1-1	TRBV19	CASRPRDRGTVDTEAFF
TRBJ2-7	TRBV2	CASSEGAVIYEQYF
TRBJ2-5	TRBV4-1	CASSPLAGEQETQYF
-	TRBV10-3	CAISEFGRSYEQYF
TRBJ1-3	TRBV2	CASNTGATSGNTIYF
-	TRBV28	CASSSPGQGNSYEQYF
TRBJ2-7	TRBV7-8	CASSFLGVPPYEQYF
TRBJ1-2	TRBV7-2	CASSLARDRDISSYGYTF
TRBJ1-2	TRBV4-1	CASSQGGGNYGYTF
TRBJ2-5	TRBV4-1	CASSQGILVRVQETQYF
TRBJ1-3	TRBV5-5	CASSFFGSHGESGNTIYF
TRBJ1-5	TRBV7-2	CASSLTGQPQHF
TRBJ2-7	TRBV5-6	CASSFGQGAGEQYF
TRBJ2-4	TRBV4-1	CASSPITGGNIQYF
TRBJ1-4	TRBV7-9	CASSLVQTNEKLFF
TRBJ1-1	TRBV19	CASSIIADTEAFF
TRBJ1-2	TRBV5-5	CASSLGPAQGKSYTF
TRBJ2-1	TRBV7-8	CASSARRGGSNEQFF
TRBJ1-2	TRBV5-6	CASSFGTGGYGYTF
TRBJ1-4	TRBV7-9	CASSLGPPATNEKLFF
TRBJ2-7	TRBV5-1	CASSGEEWGYSYEQYF
TRBJ2-1	TRBV6-5	CASSSGTVGMEQFF
TRBJ1-2	TRBV21-1	CASSKRVIALHAGYGYTF
TRBJ2-5	TRBV2	CASSEYGSGTVYQETQYF
TRBJ1-2	TRBV29-1	CSVEDGTLLDYGYTF
TRBJ2-7	TRBV4-1	CASSQLVAGELEQYF
TRBJ2-1	TRBV7-9	CASSPGGGDEQFF
TRBJ2-7	TRBV6-5	CASSSGLGSSYEQYF
TRBJ2-2	TRBV5-1	CASSWPGQGVNTGELFF
TRBJ1-1	TRBV5-6	CASSWGQGAEAFF
TRBJ1-1	TRBV5-1	CASSLGRRLNTEAFF
TRBJ1-1	TRBV2	CARLPVGGEKNTEAFF
TRBJ1-4	TRBV7-8	CASSLDPPRDSYTRNEKLFF
TRBJ2-7	TRBV19	CASSWTVGEQYF
TRBJ2-2	TRBV6-6	CASSSLAGVLSGELFF
TRBJ2-1	TRBV5-4	CASSPWDYLTREQFF
TRBJ2-7	TRBV6-5	CASSEALSDEQYF
TRBJ1-1	TRBV5-4	CASSSGGSGLSNTEAFF
TRBJ1-3	TRBV5-5	CASSFYTSSGNTIYF
TRBJ2-5	TRBV7-6	CASSLARTGLRPAQETQYF